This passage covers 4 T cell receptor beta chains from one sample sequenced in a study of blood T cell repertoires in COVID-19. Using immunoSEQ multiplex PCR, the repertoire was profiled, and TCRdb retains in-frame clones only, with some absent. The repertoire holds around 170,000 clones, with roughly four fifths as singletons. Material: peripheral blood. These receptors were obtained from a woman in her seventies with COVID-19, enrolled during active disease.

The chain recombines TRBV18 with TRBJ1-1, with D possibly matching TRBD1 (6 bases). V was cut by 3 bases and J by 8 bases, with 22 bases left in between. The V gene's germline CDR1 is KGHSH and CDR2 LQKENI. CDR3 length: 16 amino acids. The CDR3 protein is CASSPSIKTGDIEAFF. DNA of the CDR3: TGTGCCAGCTCACCCTCAATCAAGACAGGAGATATAGAAGCTTTCTTT.

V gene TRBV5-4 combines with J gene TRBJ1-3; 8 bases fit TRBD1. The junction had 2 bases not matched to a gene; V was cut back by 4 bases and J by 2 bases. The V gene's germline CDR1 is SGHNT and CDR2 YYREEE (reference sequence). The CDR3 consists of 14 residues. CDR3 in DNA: TGTGCCAGCAGCCAACAGGGGGCTGGAAACACCATATATTTT. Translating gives CASSQQGAGNTIYF.

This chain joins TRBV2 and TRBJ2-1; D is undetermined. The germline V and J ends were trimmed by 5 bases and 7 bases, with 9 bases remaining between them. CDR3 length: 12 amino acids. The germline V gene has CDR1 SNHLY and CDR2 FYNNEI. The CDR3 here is CASSQLQNEQFF. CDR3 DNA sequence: TGTGCCAGCAGTCAATTACAGAATGAGCAGTTCTTC.

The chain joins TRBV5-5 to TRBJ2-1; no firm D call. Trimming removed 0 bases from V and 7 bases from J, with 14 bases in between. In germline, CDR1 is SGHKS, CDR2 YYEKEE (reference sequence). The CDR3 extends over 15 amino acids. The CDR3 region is CASSLVPLSLNEQFF. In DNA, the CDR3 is TGTGCCAGCAGCTTGGTACCGCTCTCACTTAATGAGCAGTTCTTC.